The text below deals with one T cell receptor (beta chain). What it binds is unknown. The sample is drawn from a study of cytomegalovirus exposure and HLA in healthy donors. Study findings and constraints: Researchers left out some V segments, among them TRBV6-2 and TRBV6-3, as indistinguishable. Looking again later, the authors saw that most CMV-associated TCR beta chains seemed HLA-restricted. Sequencing probably produced one cluster of sequence variants that were highly shared. CMV serostatus was the only immune exposure information that was available.

PCR was performed using 60 Vbeta and 13 Jbeta primers. Profiling relied on immunoSEQ multiplex PCR, and the TCRdb table lists in-frame clones only, not all of them. The sample includes roughly 150,000 clones, roughly 80% of them seen just once. Germline-derived CDR1 and CDR2 are MDHEN and SYDVKM. This CDR3 has 17 amino acids. Germline trimming cut 6 bases from V and 2 bases from J; bases unmatched to any gene: 16. This receptor was obtained from a young man in good health and CMV-seropositive. Sequencing was done on a sample of PBMCs. The rearrangement uses TRBV28 and TRBJ2-7; 7 positions agree with TRBD1. The CDR3 bases are TGTGCCAGCAGCTTAGTAGCAGCCGGGACAGCGACCTACGAGCAGTACTTC. Translating gives CASSLVAAGTATYEQYF.